A single sample is the source of the 32 T cell receptor beta chains below, sequenced in a study of T-cell reconstitution after alpha-beta-depleted transplantation in children. Unique molecular identifiers tagged the TCRbeta library. From the PCR reads, TCRdb called clonotypes with MiXCR, one entry per CDR3 protein. The table lists about 870,000 distinct CDR3 sequences, roughly 16% of them singletons. Sample: PBMCs, mostly from graft donor cells, taken 360 days after TCRalphabeta/CD19-depleted stem cell transplant. The receptor source for this set is a male patient younger than 18 who had a stem cell transplant for acute lymphoblastic leukemia, so the T cells may come from the graft donor.

For this clonotype: One end of the junction is discordant with germline, which a read error may explain. The rearrangement joins TRBV6-5 to TRBJ2-1, with TRBD2 identical over 7 bases. Per germline, CDR1 MNHEY and CDR2 SVGAGI. This CDR3 has 16 residues. The CDR3 here is CASSYGGLPSDNEQFF. The CDR3 DNA sequence: TGTGCCAGCAGTTACGGGGGACTACCCTCCGACAATGAGCAGTTCTTC.

The chain uses TRBV4-1 and TRBJ2-7, with 13 bases fitting TRBD2. The germline V gene encodes CDR1 MGHRA and CDR2 YSYEKL. The junction had 1 base not matched to a gene; V was cut back by 2 bases and J by 0 bases. This CDR3 is built from 16 residues. The CDR3 region is CASSQRTSGSSYEQYF. The CDR3 DNA follows: TGCGCCAGCAGCCAAAGGACTAGCGGGAGCTCCTACGAGCAGTACTTC.

The sample holds a few counts of this clonotype. This chain uses TRBV5-5 with TRBJ2-5; D remains unclear. Germline loops: CDR1 SGHKS, CDR2 YYEKEE (reference sequence). V lost 0 bases and J 3 bases, leaving 6 bases between the germline ends. The CDR3 is 13 amino acids. The CDR3 is CASSLGWEETQYF. The DNA of the CDR3 is TGTGCCAGCAGCTTGGGGTGGGAAGAGACCCAGTACTTC.

This clonotype has just a few counts. The gene calls are TRBV12-3 or TRBV12-4 and TRBJ2-7; TRBD2 agrees at 13 bases. The CDR3 is made up of 18 amino acids. The V and J ends lost 7 bases and 4 bases, in that order; junction bases with no gene match: 16. CDR3 DNA: TGTGCCAGCACCATGGGACTAGCGGGAACCGAAAGGAGGTACGAGCAGTACTTC. Protein sequence: CASTMGLAGTERRYEQYF.

This chain links TRBV18 with TRBJ2-7; D is perhaps TRBD1 (6 bases). The germline CDR1 and CDR2 sequences are KGHSH and LQKENI. The ends were cut back, 3 bases at V and 2 bases at J, with 17 bases in the middle. CDR3 length equals 16 residues. The CDR3 is CASSPLPGHRTYEQYF. The CDR3 bases are TGTGCCAGCTCACCTCTTCCGGGACATAGAACCTACGAGCAGTACTTC.

The chain couples TRBV5-1 to TRBJ2-5; 9 positions agree with TRBD1. J was trimmed by 1 base and V by 4 bases; bases with no gene match: 17. Germline V gene data show CDR1 as SGHRS and CDR2 as YFSETQ. The CDR3 sequence is 19 residues long. The CDR3 DNA reads TGCGCCAGCAGCCTTCCCTTACAGGGGGCTAAGGTGTCCCAAGAGACCCAGTACTTC. This sequence encodes CASSLPLQGAKVSQETQYF.

This clonotype has only a few counts. This sequence joins TRBV7-9 and TRBJ2-1, with D possibly called TRBD1 or TRBD2 (5 bases each). V shed 0 bases and J shed 6 bases, with 12 bases lying between them. The germline V gene has CDR1 SEHNR and CDR2 FQNEAQ (reference sequence). This CDR3 has 15 residues. CDR3 residues: CASSLAGTAGNEQFF. Written as DNA, the CDR3 is TGTGCCAGCAGCTTAGCCGGGACGGCGGGCAATGAGCAGTTCTTC.

The chain carries TRBV29-1 and TRBJ2-7; maybe TRBD2 (5 bases). The CDR3 length is 12 residues. Trimming left V 6 bases short and J 0 bases short, with 9 bases between. Germline assignment: CDR1 SQVTM and CDR2 ANQGSEA. The CDR3 is CSVRGSSYEQYF. CDR3 sequence (DNA): TGCAGCGTGAGAGGGAGCTCCTACGAGCAGTACTTC.

This clonotype was seen repeatedly, ten times or more. V is TRBV6-5 and J is TRBJ2-4; D gene uncertain. V lost 4 bases and J lost 1, with 5 bases in between. Germline CDR1 MNHEY, CDR2 SVGAGI. This CDR3 is built from 13 residues. In nucleotides, the CDR3 is TGTGCCAGCAGTTCCAGTGCCAAAAACATTCAGTACTTC. This encodes CASSSSAKNIQYF.

V usage is TRBV12-3 or TRBV12-4 and J usage is TRBJ2-7, with TRBD2 as a possible D gene (6 bases). V was shortened by 5 bases and J by 3 bases, with 26 bases between the two germline ends. This CDR3 is 18 amino acids long. The CDR3, as DNA: TGTGCCAGCAGTGCTACAGGTCTGGGAAGGACTACCGTCTACGAGCAGTACTTC. Amino acid sequence: CASSATGLGRTTVYEQYF.

This clonotype has at least ten counts. This chain connects TRBV27 to TRBJ2-2; tentatively, D is TRBD2 (5 bases). V lost 5 bases to trimming and J lost 5 bases, with 12 bases between them. Germline V gene data show CDR1 as MNHEY and CDR2 as SMNVEV (reference sequence). The CDR3 totals 14 residues. The CDR3 DNA follows: TGTGCCAGCAGTAACACTAGGCTTACCGGGGAGCTGTTTTTT. It codes for CASSNTRLTGELFF.

This clonotype showed up many times. This sequence joins TRBV12-3 or TRBV12-4 and TRBJ2-3, with D tentatively TRBD1 (6 bases). The CDR3 sequence is 15 residues long. The ends were cut back, 7 bases at V and 3 bases at J, with 17 bases in the middle. The CDR3 DNA reads TGTGCCAGCACGGAACAGGGATTCAATACAGATACGCAGTATTTT. Encoded protein: CASTEQGFNTDTQYF.

The V gene is TRBV5-4, the J gene TRBJ2-3, with 11 bases lining up with TRBD2. There are 15 residues in the CDR3. CDR1 SGHNT and CDR2 YYREEE come from the germline V gene (reference sequence). Trimming cost V 6 bases and J 6 bases; bases outside gene matches: 9. CDR3 DNA sequence: TGTGCCAGCACAGGTCTTAGCGGGAGGGCGGATACGCAGTATTTT. Residues: CASTGLSGRADTQYF.

This clonotype showed up just a few times. This chain connects TRBV3-1 to TRBJ2-7; TRBD2 is a possible D gene (5 bases). Looked up from germline, CDR1 is LGHDT and CDR2 is YNNKEL (reference sequence). Deletions cut 5 bases from V and 0 bases from J, with 11 bases between. The CDR3 contains 14 residues. Here the CDR3 reads CASSNRESSYEQYF. The CDR3 DNA follows: TGTGCCAGCAGCAACCGGGAAAGCTCCTACGAGCAGTACTTC.

V gene TRBV7-6 combines with J gene TRBJ2-7; TRBD1 matches 9 bases. The length of the CDR3 is 15 residues. Trimming at V came to 5 bases and at J to 4 bases, leaving 9 bases not matched to a gene. The germline V gene has CDR1 SGHVS and CDR2 FNYEAQ. The DNA for the CDR3 is TGTGCCAGCAGCCCGATGGGACAGGGACTATACGAGCAGTACTTC. This translates into CASSPMGQGLYEQYF.

The rearrangement joins TRBV12-3 or TRBV12-4 to TRBJ1-6; TRBD1 might be the D (5 bases). The CDR3 totals 14 residues. Between the trimmed V and J ends, which lost 5 bases and 6 bases, there was a span of 11 bases. The CDR3 DNA is TGTGCCAGCAGTCATGGGACCCCTAATTCACCCCTCCACTTT. Its protein is CASSHGTPNSPLHF.

In the case of this clonotype: A read error may account for a junction end that differs from germline. The V gene is TRBV7-7, the J gene TRBJ2-2; TRBD2 matches at 8 bases. This CDR3 contains 16 residues. Germline CDR1 and CDR2: SSHAT and FNYEAQ (reference sequence). The CDR3, as DNA: TGTGCCAGCAGCTTAGCGATGGCTCCTTTTAGCGGGGAGCTGTTATTT. It encodes CASSLAMAPFSGELLF.

The J gene is TRBJ2-1, the V gene TRBV5-1, with D unclear. Deletions cut 4 bases from V and 0 bases from J, with 14 bases between. The CDR3 covers 16 residues. Germline assignment: CDR1 SGHRS and CDR2 YFSETQ. CDR3 amino acids: CASSPEHEYSYNEQFF. CDR3 sequence (DNA): TGCGCCAGCAGCCCGGAACACGAGTACTCCTACAATGAGCAGTTCTTC.

This clonotype appeared a few times. The J gene is TRBJ1-3, the V gene TRBV3-1; D call uncertain. Germline lookup yields CDR1 LGHDT and CDR2 YNNKEL (reference sequence). The V end was cut by 1 base, the J end by 2 bases, with 6 bases between. The CDR3 contains 14 residues. The CDR3 reads CASSQAGTGNTIYF. The CDR3, as DNA: TGTGCCAGCAGCCAAGCAGGCACTGGAAACACCATATATTTT.

This chain links TRBV24-1 with TRBJ2-2; perhaps TRBD1 as D (6 bases). Germline CDR1 reads KGHDR; CDR2 reads SFDVKD. The V and J ends lost 8 bases and 5 bases respectively, with 8 bases between them. The CDR3 covers 12 residues. The CDR3 DNA reads as TGTGCCACCAACAGGGAGACCGGGGAGCTGTTTTTT. Its translation is CATNRETGELFF.

This clonotype appeared a few times. The chain uses TRBV15 and TRBJ1-4; tentative D call: TRBD1 (5 bases). Germline loops: CDR1 LNHNV, CDR2 YYDKDF (reference sequence). V was trimmed by 3 bases and J by 3 bases, leaving 8 bases between them. This CDR3 has 14 residues. CDR3 region: CATSRGTANEKLFF. CDR3 DNA sequence: TGTGCCACCAGCAGGGGGACGGCTAATGAAAAACTGTTTTTT. Based on the CDR3 plus reference TRBV15 and TRBJ1-4, the full variable domain is DAMVIQNPRYQVTQFGKPVTLSCSQTLNHNVMYWYQQKSSQAPKLLFHYYDKDFNNEADTPDNFQSRRPNTSFCFLDIRSPGLGDTAMYLCATSRGTANEKLFFGSGTQLSVL.

This chain connects TRBV29-1 to TRBJ2-1; 12 bases fit TRBD2. From germline, CDR1 is SQVTM and CDR2 ANQGSEA. Germline trimming cut 4 bases from V and 2 bases from J; bases unmatched to any gene: 3. The CDR3 covers 15 residues. CDR3 DNA: TGCAGCGTTGGGACTAGCGGGACAACCTACAATGAGCAGTTCTTC. It codes for CSVGTSGTTYNEQFF.

The V gene is TRBV14, the J gene TRBJ2-1; no reliable D call. This CDR3 is 14 amino acids long. CDR1 and CDR2 from the germline V gene are SGHDN and FVKESK. V was clipped by 0 bases and J by 10 bases, with 13 bases between them. The CDR3 bases are TGTGCCAGCAGCCAAGATATCCCCCCCGGGGAGCAGTTCTTC. It yields the protein CASSQDIPPGEQFF.

CDR3 region: CASSESGQGGQPQHF. The CDR3 region has the DNA TGCGCCAGCAGTGAGTCGGGACAGGGCGGGCAGCCCCAGCATTTT. V is TRBV10-2 and J is TRBJ1-5; TRBD1 aligns across 9 bases. CDR1 and CDR2 from the germline V gene are WSHSY and SAAADI. This CDR3 has 15 residues. The ends lost 0 bases at V and 7 bases at J; junction bases unmatched: 4.

This clonotype has more than one count but fewer than ten. V usage is TRBV7-9 and J usage is TRBJ2-7, with D perhaps matching TRBD1 (6 bases). Trimming took 2 bases from V and 5 from J, leaving 22 bases between them. There are 17 residues in the CDR3. Germline V gene lookup returns CDR1 SEHNR and CDR2 FQNEAQ (reference sequence). CDR3 protein: CASSLKTTGSSPHEQYF. DNA for the CDR3: TGTGCCAGCAGCTTAAAGACCACAGGGTCCTCCCCCCACGAGCAGTACTTC.

This clonotype has at least ten counts. The gene calls are TRBV20-1 and TRBJ2-7; TRBD2 agrees at 8 bases. The CDR3 runs 14 residues. Germline V gene data show CDR1 as DFQATT and CDR2 as SNEGSKA (reference sequence). V trimming: 0 bases; J trimming: 7 bases; junction bases outside the gene matches: 8. The CDR3 DNA reads as TGCAGTGCTAGAGAGACGGGAGGGAAGTGGGAGCAGTACTTC. As protein: CSARETGGKWEQYF.

The CDR3 reads CASRDRGHGANVLTF. CDR3 DNA: TGTGCCAGCAGAGACAGGGGGCATGGGGCCAACGTCCTGACTTTC. J is TRBJ2-6 and V is TRBV28; TRBD1 aligns across 10 bases. J lost 3 bases, V lost 6 bases, and 2 bases had no gene match. The CDR3 runs to 15 residues. The V gene's germline CDR1 is MDHEN and CDR2 SYDVKM.

This clonotype occurred a few times. This chain connects TRBV5-1 to TRBJ2-7; no reliable D call. Germline CDR1 and CDR2: SGHRS and YFSETQ. V was shortened by 4 bases and J by 7 bases, with 9 bases between the two germline ends. This CDR3 is built from 11 residues. CDR3 residues: CASSVGKEQYF. CDR3 sequence (DNA): TGCGCCAGCAGCGTGGGAAAGGAGCAGTACTTC.

V is TRBV19 and J is TRBJ2-7; D gene unclear. The CDR3 has 13 amino acids. V was cut by 7 bases and J by 3 bases, with 13 bases left in between. Germline V lookup: CDR1 LNHDA, CDR2 SQIVND (reference sequence). The CDR3 loop reads CASNPVVGYEQYF. DNA for the CDR3: TGTGCCAGTAACCCAGTGGTGGGCTACGAGCAGTACTTC.

The sample holds many counts of this clonotype. The chain has TRBV5-1 and TRBJ2-1; tentatively, D is TRBD1 (7 bases). V was shortened by 3 bases and J by 3 bases, with 16 bases between the two germline ends. CDR1 and CDR2 from the germline V gene are SGHRS and YFSETQ. The CDR3 covers 16 residues. The chain's CDR3 is CASSSTSGGGYNEQFF. For the CDR3, the DNA is TGCGCCAGCAGCTCTACCTCAGGGGGAGGCTACAATGAGCAGTTCTTC.

Comment on this clonotype: A junction boundary mismatches the germline segment, possibly from a read error. V is TRBV20-1 and J is TRBJ1-1, with D perhaps TRBD1 (6 bases). The CDR3 sequence is 8 residues long. The germline V gene encodes CDR1 DFQATT and CDR2 SNEGSKA (reference sequence). CDR3 amino acids: CSVKYRVW. CDR3 nucleotides: TGCAGTGTCAAATACAGGGTTTGG.

In its sample, this clonotype was seen many times. The rearrangement joins TRBV6-6 to TRBJ2-7; weak D call: TRBD1 (5 bases). V shed 8 bases and J shed 5 bases, with 13 bases lying between them. The CDR3 extends over 12 amino acids. CDR1 is MNHNY and CDR2 is SVGAGI in the germline V gene (reference sequence). The CDR3: CASGIGRDEQYF. The CDR3 nucleotides are TGTGCCAGCGGTATCGGCAGGGACGAGCAGTACTTC.